This T cell receptor (beta chain) was obtained from a study of cytomegalovirus exposure and HLA in healthy donors (dated by TCRdb to about 2017). With regard to the full study: An earlier analysis of under 600 of the donors reported more than 250 Gb of sequence data and 117 million unique TCR beta sequences from 150 million to 200 million T cells. Approximately 310 gigabases of sequencing data and tens of millions of unique TCR sequences were included in an early release covering several hundred HLA-typed donors. Among the roughly 370 genotyped donors, around 79% belonged to the genetic ancestry cluster associated with self-reported Caucasian donors. The aim of the study was to test whether cataloging public T cell receptors could identify signatures of past pathogen exposure. The study used immunosequencing to profile the T cell repertoires of approximately 640 subjects and linked those repertoires to cytomegalovirus serostatus. Along with the approximately 700-subject first cohort, a separate validation cohort of over a hundred different subjects was used. To predict cytomegalovirus infection status, the study combined high-throughput TCR immunosequencing, statistical association of individual TCRs with disease status, and machine learning. A later analysis re-analyzed previously published TCR beta repertoires from 650 to 800 donors and added high-resolution HLA genotyping to study TCR occurrence patterns. The later analysis used no new phenotypic data to find candidate immune exposures, relying instead on TCR beta sequences and their occurrence across donors. To decide whether each TCR beta V gene segment behaved as functional or pseudogenic, an earlier analysis of 587 of the donors relied on high-throughput TCR beta sequencing. Alongside the repertoire data, information on donor age, sex, ethnicity and CMV serostatus was compiled. A later genetic analysis used genome-wide SNP genotypes for about 60% of the roughly 700 donors, treating that subset as a discovery cohort. All discovery cohort repertoires had been generated using a single sequencing platform. HLA typing covered class I and class II loci at four-digit resolution. Typing coverage differed by locus: A, B, C, DRB1 and DQB1 were typed in about 629-630 donors, DQA1 in about 500, DPA1 in 600 to 610, and DPB1 in just under 480. Roughly 5 DR-DQ haplotypes were treated as single units for association and clustering because of strong linkage in the cohort. Among a few hundred genotyped donors of the cohort, an average of around 240,000 unique TCR beta nucleotide sequences were sequenced per donor, about a sixth of them non-productive. The paper as a whole reports these results and caveats: Because some donors lacked HLA typing at each locus, the association tests relied only on the typed subset. In a later analysis, HLA-associated TCR beta chains were found to be more clonally expanded and to have lower generation probabilities than equally common non-associated chains. In a later analysis, several top co-occurrence clusters were reported to appear linked to parvovirus B19, influenza, CMV and Epstein-Barr virus. The only immune exposure information available for the cohort was CMV serostatus. According to a later analysis, most CMV-associated TCR beta chains appeared to be HLA-restricted, and the HLA associations seemed to be driven largely by CMV exposure. Because counts were too low, more than 15 rarely observed V segments, including chromosome 9 orphons, were left out of the earlier analysis of 500 to 750 of the donors. Sequencing depth was assumed to be roughly uniform across donors in the presence/absence analyses, though that assumption may not hold. Some IMGT-functional V segments, including TRBV6-2 and TRBV6-3, could not be told apart with the 87-base-pair reads, so those segments were excluded. In both the original and validation cohorts, the classifier was reported to diagnose cytomegalovirus status with high specificity and sensitivity. A further reported finding was that TCR beta sequences accurately predicted the HLA-A and HLA-B alleles for most subjects in the first cohort. The cohort was sequenced for TCR beta chains only, and without alpha or paired-chain data the features that could be detected were limited. Correlated functional status among segregating V segments might reflect linkage disequilibrium, but an unknown experimental factor could not be ruled out. A cluster of highly shared sequence variants was judged likely to be a technical artifact of the sequencing pipeline. When HLA alleles, especially DR and DQ, strongly co-occurred, TCR associations were difficult to assign to individual alleles. According to a later analysis, TCR association rates differed among HLA loci, with DRB1 alleles showing the most associated TCRs and HLA-C alleles showing the fewest. In a later genetic analysis, a missense DCLRE1C variant was associated with V-gene and J-gene trimming of TCR beta chains, and the association was replicated in an independent cohort. The authors suggested that the approach could potentially be generalized to other disease states and immunological phenotypes. In the study, some 180 TCR beta chains were listed as associated with cytomegalovirus. Three of the identified cytomegalovirus-associated TCR beta chains were confirmed in vitro to be specific for cytomegalovirus antigens. Specific HLA alleles were associated with about 17,000 TCR beta sequences at a false discovery rate of 0.05 in a later analysis. In a later genetic analysis, fewer N-insertions in productive TCRs were reported among donors in an Asian-associated ancestry cluster than the roughly 640-donor mean. While some public TCRs were present in many individuals, most TCR sequences turned up only very rarely across donors. In an earlier analysis of about 600 of the donors, most TCR beta V segments appeared in productive rearrangements about 90% or about 30% of the time, broadly matching IMGT annotations.

The CDR3 runs 18 amino acids, cysteine and phenylalanine included. Here the CDR3 DNA is all that survives: 54 bases in frame from base 1. The V end loses 3 bases and the J end loses 5 bases, and a stretch of 22 bases separates them. CDR1 and CDR2 were assigned from the germline V gene as MNHNS and SASEGT. The library was generated by the immunoSEQ multiplex PCR assay. For the multiplex PCR, a mixture combining 60 forward primers for TCR Vbeta segments and 13 reverse primers for TCR Jbeta segments was used. The CDR3 region of rearranged TCR beta genes was amplified from genomic DNA with a multiplex PCR assay. The Illumina HiSeq System was used to sequence the amplified TCR beta libraries as 87-base-pair reads. The authors processed their data as follows. Across the roughly 700 repertoires, a later analysis counted roughly 77 million unique TCR beta chains, around 10 million of which were shared by at least two donors. A nearest-neighbor algorithm error-corrected the raw reads and collapsed the reads into unique sequences, merging closely related sequences to remove PCR and sequencing errors. To assign V, D and J gene segments, CDR3 sequences were aligned to IMGT reference sequences. For a sequence to be retained, at least a six-nucleotide match to both a V gene segment and a J gene segment was required. A rearrangement was called productive if the CDR3 had no stop codons and remained in frame with V and J, and every other rearrangement was called non-productive. Following IMGT convention, CDR3 was defined as the stretch from the second conserved V-encoded cysteine up to the conserved J-encoded phenylalanine. Sequences without an unambiguous match to a single V gene segment were excluded from the earlier analysis of almost 600 of the donors. In an earlier analysis of approximately 610 of the donors, V segments were called functional above 56.7% productive rearrangements and were called segregating when the between-donor standard deviation exceeded 5%. To diagnose cytomegalovirus status from the catalog of TCR beta chain sequences, a statistical classification framework was built. In a later analysis, V and J genes were assigned by comparing TCR nucleotide sequences against IMGT/GENE-DB human TR gene sequences. A later analysis assigned CDR3 sequences and most-parsimonious VDJ recombination scenarios with the TCRdist pipeline. In a later analysis, every TCR beta chain was defined by the combination of its CDR3 amino acid sequence and its V-gene family, and reads without a unique V-gene family were dropped. To address suspected cross-contamination and a sequencing artifact, a later analysis removed some 620 highly shared, low-generation-probability nucleotide sequences. In a later analysis, a clonal expansion index for each public chain was calculated from normalized within-repertoire ranks of inferred template counts. In a later analysis, generation probabilities were computed with a VDJ recombination model fitted to out-of-frame rearrangements, and the resulting probabilities were checked against IGoR. Hypergeometric tests were used in a later analysis to score TCR-TCR, TCR-HLA and TCR-CMV co-occurrence, with a repertoire-size bias correction applied to the TCR pairs. In a later analysis, false discovery rates were estimated by permuting HLA or CMV assignments 20 times. In a later analysis, co-occurring TCRs were grouped using DBSCAN, and TCRdist sequence similarity was added for clustering within HLA-allele-positive subsets. For co-occurrence clustering, repertoires with fewer than 30,000 or more than 120,000 public chains were excluded, along with roughly five repertoires with anomalous nucleotide sharing. TCRdb stores this immuneACCESS table with in-frame sequences only. Part of the clones is absent; in the studies checked, under half of the shortfall reflects unresolved V genes, and no reason is known for the rest. D and trimming come from the DNA, and the V and J calls and clone size come from that table. Within this sample are about 120,000 clones, with approximately 80% of them counted one time only. The ten top clones hold approximately 10% of the sample.

The cohort was made up of hundreds of healthy bone marrow donors. All cohort members were sampled while nominally healthy, although unrecorded immune exposures were likely present. The donor tested CMV seropositive and was one of the 289 seropositive cohort members. A peripheral blood sample was provided by each donor, and peripheral blood mononuclear cells were used for TCR beta sequencing. Genomic DNA was extracted from the blood cell samples with the Qiagen DNeasy Blood Extraction Kit. For this clone: Its antigen target is currently unknown. Per-nucleotide qualities are absent, and no much larger clonotype sits a single base away.

The rearrangement joined TRBV6-1 to TRBJ1-4; no confident D gene assignment can be made. The clonotype comes from a man aged 25 to 40 in good health and CMV-seropositive. The specimen was PBMCs. The DNA sequence is as follows: TGTGCCAGCAGTGACTGTCCAAGTCTCCTAGTCGACAATGAAAAACTGTTTTTT. This is translated as CASSDCPSLLVDNEKLFF.